This is a list of T cell receptor beta chains from one sample in a study of cytotoxic CD8 clonotypes in ibrutinib-treated CLL. Data came from immunoSEQ multiplex PCR; TCRdb stores just in-frame clones and leaves some out. The table has some 160,000 clones, roughly 80% seen once. Sequenced material: PBMCs, taken after 12 months of ibrutinib treatment. The receptors originated from a human donor with chronic lymphocytic leukemia. Both conserved end residues are part of each CDR3. A D gene is named only where the DNA matches it firmly. Rows may omit the clone size; those that give it use once, few, many or a size class.

>TRBJ1-1|TRBV27|-|TRBD1
TGTGCCAGCAGTGCTAATCAGGGGGGCGGCACTGAAGCTTTCTTT
CASSANQGGGTEAFF
>TRBJ2-1|TRBV28|-|-
TGTGCCAGCAGTTCGGATTCTGGCAATGAGCAGTTCTTC
CASSSDSGNEQFF
>TRBJ1-5|TRBV28|-|-
TGTGCCAGCAGTTTAGGAGGGCCTGGGCAGCCCCAGCATTTT
CASSLGGPGQPQHF
>TRBJ1-2|TRBV15|-|TRBD1
TGTGCCACCAGCAGAGATACAGGGGGCCGGTCCTCGGGTGGCTACACCTTC
CATSRDTGGRSSGGYTF
>TRBJ2-7|TRBV7-3|-|-
TGTGCCAGCAGCGCAGGGCCTATCTACGAGCAGTACTTC
CASSAGPIYEQYF
>TRBJ2-2|TRBV7-2|once|-
TGTGCCAGCAGCATCGAGGGGGGGAACACCGGGGAGCTGTTTTTT
CASSIEGGNTGELFF
>TRBJ2-1|TRBV9|-|TRBD1
TGTGCCAGCAGCGTACCGGGACAGGGCTCCTACAATGAGCAGTTCTTC
CASSVPGQGSYNEQFF
>TRBJ1-6|TRBV6-4|-|-
TGTGCCAGCACCATAGAGGCGGGATCACCCCTCCACTTT
CASTIEAGSPLHF
>TRBJ2-3|TRBV5-6|-|-
TGTGCCAGCAGCTTGCACTCGAAACCCCAGTATTTT
CASSLHSKPQYF
>TRBJ2-3|TRBV11-1|-|-
TGTGCCAGCAGCTTGGGCAGAAGCACAGATACGCAGTATTTT
CASSLGRSTDTQYF
>TRBJ1-2|TRBV9|once|TRBD1
TGTGCCAGCAGCGTTGGACAGGGAGTCGGTGGCTACACCTTC
CASSVGQGVGGYTF
>TRBJ2-3|TRBV28|-|TRBD2
TGTGCCAGCATTGCCTCGAGCGGGGGGGAGACAGATACGCAGTATTTT
CASIASSGGETDTQYF
>TRBJ2-1|TRBV27|once|-
TGTGCCAGCAGTTTATCCCAAAGGGGTGGCAGCGGAAATGAGCAGTTCTTC
CASSLSQRGGSGNEQFF
>TRBJ1-2|TRBV6-5|-|-
TGTGCCAGCAGTTATTGGGGTGGCTACACCTTC
CASSYWGGYTF
>TRBJ1-2|TRBV7-2|-|-
TGTGCCAGCAGCTCCACTTCCAGGACTCCCGGCTACACCTTC
CASSSTSRTPGYTF
>TRBJ2-1|TRBV7-2|-|-
TGTGCCAGCAGCGAAGGGGGGCGGGATCACTGGAATGAGCAGTTCTTC
CASSEGGRDHWNEQFF
>TRBJ2-5|TRBV27|few|-
TGTGCCAGCAGGAGACCGGGACCAACCGGGACCCAGTACTTC
CASRRPGPTGTQYF